A selection of T cell receptor beta chains follows, all from one sample in a study of T cells in Graves' hyperthyroidism and ophthalmopathy. A single record per CDR3 protein comes from TCRdb applying MiXCR to the multiplex PCR reads. The table lists almost 500,000 distinct CDR3 sequences, about 20% of them singletons. The sequenced material came from blood. The receptors come from an older woman with Graves' ophthalmopathy. CDR3s include the opening cysteine and the closing phenylalanine or tryptophan. A D gene is named only where the DNA matches it firmly. Clone size is given for some rows only: seen once, a few or many times, or a class if the clone is expanded.

>NA|TRBJ1-5|NA|TRBV6-1
CASGEGPQPQHF
TGTGCCAGCGGCGAGGGACCTCAGCCCCAGCATTTT
>NA|TRBJ1-3|few|TRBV30
CAWRVVGTGNTIYF
TGTGCCTGGAGGGTAGTGGGAACTGGAAACACCATATATTTT
>NA|TRBJ2-7|NA|TRBV4-1
CASSRLDPYEQYF
TGCGCCAGCAGCCGCCTTGATCCGTACGAGCAGTACTTC
>TRBD1|TRBJ1-2|few|TRBV28
CASSLGQGATGYTF
TGTGCCAGCAGTTTGGGACAGGGGGCGACGGGCTACACCTTC
>TRBD2|TRBJ2-1|few|TRBV9
CASSVGKTSGLSGEQFF
TGTGCCAGCAGCGTAGGAAAGACTAGCGGGCTTTCGGGTGAGCAGTTCTTC
>NA|TRBJ2-7|NA|TRBV28
CASRRSGTYEQYF
TGTGCCAGCAGGAGGTCAGGGACCTACGAGCAGTACTTC
>TRBD1|TRBJ2-2|many|TRBV5-1
CASSFQGANGELFF
TGCGCCAGCAGCTTCCAGGGGGCAAACGGGGAGCTGTTTTTT
>NA|TRBJ1-2|NA|TRBV10-3
CAISESLQGGYTF
TGTGCCATCAGTGAGTCACTCCAGGGAGGCTACACCTTC
>NA|TRBJ2-3|many|TRBV20-1
CSAAVTGTDTQYF
TGCAGTGCTGCCGTGACTGGCACAGATACGCAGTATTTT
>TRBD2|TRBJ2-1|NA|TRBV7-2
CASSLVGPTSHSYNEQFF
TGTGCCAGCAGCTTAGTCGGGCCGACTAGCCATTCCTACAATGAGCAGTTCTTC
>NA|TRBJ1-6|NA|TRBV6-2/TRBV6-3
CASIRTWVENSPLHF
TGTGCCAGCATCCGGACGTGGGTGGAAAATTCACCCCTCCACTTT
>TRBD1|TRBJ2-1|few|TRBV27
CASSLPGQGIVNEQFF
TGTGCCAGCAGTTTACCGGGACAGGGAATTGTCAATGAGCAGTTCTTC
>NA|TRBJ1-1|NA|TRBV4-1
CASSQARGVIAEAFF
TGCGCCAGCAGCCAAGCGAGAGGGGTCATCGCTGAAGCTTTCTTT
>TRBD1|TRBJ1-1|NA|TRBV4-3
CASSQVTGGGTEAFF
TGCGCCAGCAGCCAAGTTACAGGGGGCGGCACTGAAGCTTTCTTT
>NA|TRBJ2-6|NA|TRBV18
CASSPVPSSGANVLTF
TGTGCCAGCTCTCCAGTCCCGAGCTCTGGGGCCAACGTCCTGACTTTC
>NA|TRBJ1-2|NA|TRBV20-1
CSALDTNYGYTF
TGCAGTGCTTTGGACACCAACTATGGCTACACCTTC
>TRBD1|TRBJ2-1|many|TRBV29-1
CSVEDKGQPWDEQFF
TGCAGCGTTGAAGATAAGGGACAGCCTTGGGATGAGCAGTTCTTC
>TRBD1|TRBJ2-5|NA|TRBV6-1
CASSQRDRGETQYF
TGTGCCAGCTCCCAGAGGGACAGGGGAGAGACCCAGTACTTC
>TRBD1|TRBJ2-3|few|TRBV15
CATSRPGTGGPDTQYF
TGTGCCACCAGCAGACCCGGGACAGGGGGTCCAGATACGCAGTATTTT
>NA|TRBJ2-7|few|TRBV6-1
CASSSPSGRLHEQYF
TGTGCCAGCAGTTCCCCCTCGGGACGGCTCCACGAGCAGTACTTC
>TRBD1|TRBJ1-4|many|TRBV12-3/TRBV12-4
CASSNRDSNEKLFF
TGTGCCAGCAGCAACCGGGACAGTAATGAAAAACTGTTTTTT
>TRBD1|TRBJ1-1|NA|TRBV5-1
CASTRGSQGDEAFF
TGCGCCAGCACCCGGGGCTCACAGGGGGATGAAGCTTTCTTT
>NA|TRBJ1-1|few|TRBV7-9
CASSLAWTANTEAFF
TGTGCCAGCAGCTTAGCCTGGACAGCAAACACTGAAGCTTTCTTT
>TRBD1|TRBJ2-5|NA|TRBV19
CASSPPGTGDRETQYF
TGTGCCAGTAGTCCTCCCGGGACAGGGGATCGGGAGACCCAGTACTTC
>TRBD2|TRBJ2-7|few|TRBV11-2
CASSPGHPSGTSGRLQYEQYF
TGTGCCAGCAGCCCCGGCCACCCCTCCGGGACTAGCGGGAGGCTCCAATACGAGCAGTACTTC
>NA|TRBJ2-5|NA|TRBV15
CATSLLGGPGETQYF
TGTGCCACCAGCCTGCTAGGGGGGCCCGGAGAGACCCAGTACTTC
>TRBD2|TRBJ2-1|NA|TRBV5-6
CASSFRLAGVNEQFF
TGTGCCAGCAGCTTCAGGCTAGCGGGAGTCAATGAGCAGTTCTTC
>NA|TRBJ2-7|few|TRBV6-2/TRBV6-3
CASRLTGTLNYEQYF
TGTGCCAGCAGGCTTACCGGGACTTTAAACTACGAGCAGTACTTC
>TRBD1|TRBJ2-2|many|TRBV6-1
CASGNRDRGTGELFF
TGTGCCAGCGGAAACCGGGACAGGGGCACCGGGGAGCTGTTTTTT
>TRBD2|TRBJ2-1|NA|TRBV25-1
CASSDWGSPSGRINEQFF
TGTGCCAGCAGTGATTGGGGATCCCCTAGCGGGAGAATAAATGAGCAGTTCTTC
>NA|TRBJ2-1|many|TRBV11-2
CASSLRGAKEQFF
TGTGCCAGCAGCTTAAGGGGGGCGAAAGAGCAGTTCTTC
>NA|TRBJ1-6|NA|TRBV27
CASSLSWTVLPLHF
TGTGCCAGCAGTTTATCGTGGACGGTACTACCCCTCCACTTT
>NA|TRBJ2-5|many|TRBV28
CASTGASRWPSETQYF
TGTGCCAGCACTGGGGCGTCCCGCTGGCCTTCAGAGACCCAGTACTTC
>NA|TRBJ1-4|NA|TRBV12-5
CASGFREPHATNEKLFF
TGTGCTAGTGGTTTCCGGGAGCCACATGCAACTAATGAAAAACTGTTTTTT
>TRBD2|TRBJ2-5|NA|TRBV7-2
CASSRGRGETQYF
TGTGCCAGCAGCCGCGGGAGGGGGGAGACCCAGTACTTC
>NA|TRBJ2-7|many|TRBV12-3/TRBV12-4
CASSWGRGYEQYF
TGTGCCAGCAGTTGGGGCAGAGGCTACGAGCAGTACTTC
>NA|TRBJ1-5|NA|TRBV7-2
CASSLKYGGEISNQPQHF
TGTGCCAGCAGCTTAAAGTATGGAGGGGAAATCAGCAATCAGCCCCAGCATTTT
>NA|TRBJ2-3|many|TRBV7-2
CASSLGISADTQYF
TGTGCCAGCAGCTTAGGGATTAGCGCAGATACGCAGTATTTT